These T cell receptor beta chains were read from a single sample in a study of identifying expanded T cells in peripheral blood. Only in-frame clones appear in the TCRdb table, and some are missing; sequencing was by immunoSEQ multiplex PCR. The repertoire includes about 80,000 clones, roughly 90% of them detected once, and approximately 7% sits in the top ten. Material for sequencing was blood. Receptors were obtained from a person aged 18-70 years in good health. Each CDR3 is given with its conserved first and last residue. Each record gives: clone size, V gene, D gene, J gene, CDR3 protein, CDR3 DNA. The D gene is left open where the match is weak. Size is stated for part of the rows, as once, few or many counts, or as a class when the clone is expanded.

few	TRBV7-8	.	TRBJ2-5	CASREGAIGETQYF	TGTGCCAGCAGGGAGGGGGCCATAGGAGAGACCCAGTACTTC
.	TRBV30	.	TRBJ2-4	CAWTSPGVAKNIQYF	TGTGCCTGGACTTCCCCAGGGGTAGCCAAAAACATTCAGTACTTC
once	TRBV2	.	TRBJ1-1	CASSVLGSGTEAFF	TGTGCCAGCAGTGTATTAGGTAGCGGCACTGAAGCTTTCTTT
once	TRBV15	.	TRBJ1-1	CATSRAAPEAFF	TGTGCCACCAGCAGAGCGGCCCCCGAAGCTTTCTTT
.	TRBV21-1	.	TRBJ2-2	CASSHPGTGGNIGELFF	TGTGCCAGCAGCCACCCCGGGACAGGGGGAAATATCGGGGAGCTGTTTTTT
.	TRBV7-9	.	TRBJ1-3	CASSLARVPPPPSGNTIYF	TGTGCCAGCAGCTTAGCCCGAGTCCCCCCACCACCCTCTGGAAACACCATATATTTT
.	TRBV5-1	.	TRBJ1-4	CASSVQGGNEKLFF	TGCGCCAGCAGCGTACAGGGCGGCAACGAAAAACTGTTTTTT
few	TRBV27	.	TRBJ1-5	CASSSQGDQPQHF	TGTGCCAGCAGTTCCCAGGGCGATCAGCCCCAGCATTTT
.	TRBV5-1	TRBD2	TRBJ2-1	CASSTGLAGGLDEQFF	TGCGCCAGCAGTACCGGACTAGCGGGAGGGCTCGATGAGCAGTTCTTC
.	TRBV5-8	.	TRBJ1-3	CASSRRDGSENTIYF	TGTGCCAGCAGCAGGAGGGACGGATCGGAGAACACCATATATTTT
.	TRBV5-1	TRBD1	TRBJ2-7	CASSSGQGAREQYF	TGCGCCAGCAGCTCGGGACAGGGGGCGAGGGAGCAGTACTTC
.	TRBV9	.	TRBJ2-1	CASSVNWEFRSYNEQFF	TGTGCCAGCAGCGTAAACTGGGAGTTCCGCTCCTACAATGAGCAGTTCTTC
.	TRBV29-1	.	TRBJ1-3	CSVKCPSGNTIYF	TGCAGCGTAAAGTGTCCGTCTGGAAACACCATATATTTT
.	TRBV5-6	.	TRBJ1-5	CASSSDGNNQPQHF	TGTGCCAGCAGCTCGGACGGGAACAATCAGCCCCAGCATTTT
.	TRBV30	TRBD2	TRBJ2-4	CAWSAREIGRLAKNIQYF	TGTGCCTGGAGTGCGCGGGAGATTGGTCGGCTAGCCAAAAACATTCAGTACTTC
.	TRBV6-6	.	TRBJ1-1	CASSYAGNTEAFF	TGTGCCAGCAGTTACGCGGGGAACACTGAAGCTTTCTTT
.	TRBV5-6	.	TRBJ1-2	CASSLDGNGYTF	TGTGCCAGCAGCTTGGACGGGAATGGCTACACCTTC
.	TRBV18	.	TRBJ1-1	CASSPLTQNTEAFF	TGTGCCAGCTCACCACTGACCCAGAACACTGAAGCTTTCTTT
.	TRBV4-2	.	TRBJ2-6	CASSPSARSGANVLTF	TGTGCCAGCAGCCCATCGGCCAGGTCTGGGGCCAACGTCCTGACTTTC
.	TRBV5-1	.	TRBJ1-2	CASSLEEGGYTF	TGCGCCAGCAGCTTGGAAGAGGGTGGCTACACCTTC
.	TRBV7-7	TRBD1	TRBJ2-5	CASSLRGDRGLETQYF	TGTGCCAGCAGCTTAAGGGGAGACAGGGGGCTTGAGACCCAGTACTTC
.	TRBV5-6	.	TRBJ2-7	CASSREPTGKTYEQYF	TGTGCCAGCAGTCGCGAACCAACAGGGAAGACCTACGAGCAGTACTTC
.	TRBV11-2	TRBD2	TRBJ2-1	CASGLAGAEQFF	TGTGCCAGCGGACTAGCGGGGGCTGAGCAGTTCTTC
.	TRBV7-9	.	TRBJ1-1	CASSPKTARDTEAFF	TGTGCCAGCAGCCCCAAGACAGCCCGGGACACTGAAGCTTTCTTT
.	TRBV5-1	.	TRBJ1-1	CASSFAGTGTEAFF	TGCGCCAGCAGCTTTGCCGGGACGGGGACTGAAGCTTTCTTT
.	TRBV4-1	.	TRBJ2-7	CASSQDKAGSYEQYF	TGCGCCAGCAGCCAAGATAAGGCAGGTTCCTACGAGCAGTACTTC
.	TRBV5-8	TRBD1	TRBJ2-4	CASSGRGTVNIQYF	TGTGCCAGCAGCGGGAGAGGGACAGTGAACATTCAGTACTTC
.	TRBV7-2	.	TRBJ1-2	CASSFSQGSGYTF	TGTGCCAGCAGCTTCTCACAGGGTTCTGGCTACACCTTC
.	TRBV9	.	TRBJ2-1	CASSVGIFNEQFF	TGTGCCAGCAGCGTAGGAATCTTCAATGAGCAGTTCTTC
.	TRBV5-1	TRBD1	TRBJ1-6	CASSFRQGSLGSPLHF	TGCGCCAGCAGCTTCAGACAGGGGAGTTTGGGGTCACCCCTCCACTTT
.	TRBV5-1	TRBD1	TRBJ1-1	CASSDREGKAFF	TGCGCCAGCTCCGACAGGGAGGGAAAAGCTTTCTTT
.	TRBV7-8	.	TRBJ1-1	CASSLVPGEYTEAFF	TGTGCCAGCAGCTTAGTTCCAGGGGAGTACACTGAAGCTTTCTTT
.	TRBV5-1	TRBD1	TRBJ1-1	CASSPQGDTEAFF	TGCGCCAGCAGCCCACAGGGGGACACTGAAGCTTTCTTT
.	TRBV6-4	.	TRBJ1-1	CATRWGEILTEAFF	TGTGCCACCAGGTGGGGGGAAATACTCACTGAAGCTTTCTTT
.	TRBV5-4	TRBD1	TRBJ2-7	CASSRTGSYEQYF	TGTGCCAGCAGCCGGACAGGGTCCTACGAGCAGTACTTC
.	TRBV30	TRBD2	TRBJ2-1	CAWNPQRGGSYEQFF	TGTGCCTGGAACCCCCAGCGGGGGGGATCTTATGAGCAGTTCTTC
.	TRBV13	.	TRBJ1-1	CASSPTPPEGLEAFF	TGTGCCAGCAGCCCTACTCCCCCCGAGGGACTCGAAGCTTTCTTT
.	TRBV29-1	TRBD1	TRBJ1-2	CSAGGGQELYGYTF	TGCAGCGCCGGGGGGGGACAGGAACTTTATGGCTACACCTTC
.	TRBV9	TRBD1	TRBJ2-2	CASLTKTGGESGELFF	TGTGCCAGCCTGACCAAGACAGGGGGCGAATCCGGGGAGCTGTTTTTT
.	TRBV30	TRBD1	TRBJ2-5	CAWSNIGQGPGLGTQYF	TGTGCCTGGAGTAACATTGGACAGGGGCCCGGTTTAGGGACCCAGTACTTC
.	TRBV6-5	TRBD1	TRBJ2-7	CASSVGQGGEQYF	TGTGCCAGCAGTGTGGGACAGGGGGGCGAGCAGTACTTC
.	TRBV5-6	.	TRBJ2-7	CASSPGKWGGNYEQYF	TGTGCCAGCAGCCCGGGAAAATGGGGCGGGAACTACGAGCAGTACTTC
.	TRBV7-9	TRBD1	TRBJ1-4	CASSLEIADRGDEKLFF	TGTGCCAGCAGCTTAGAAATCGCGGACAGGGGGGATGAAAAACTGTTTTTT
.	TRBV7-9	.	TRBJ1-2	CASSRVDFGYGYTF	TGTGCCAGCAGCAGAGTCGATTTTGGCTATGGCTACACCTTC
once	TRBV7-6	.	TRBJ2-5	CASSLSGRRETQYF	TGTGCCAGCAGCTTGAGCGGGCGCAGAGAGACCCAGTACTTC
.	TRBV19	.	TRBJ2-1	CASMVVGGRSNEQFF	TGTGCCAGTATGGTCGTGGGCGGTCGGAGCAATGAGCAGTTCTTC
.	TRBV30	TRBD1	TRBJ1-5	CAWSMTGGNQPQHF	TGTGCCTGGAGTATGACAGGGGGCAATCAGCCCCAGCATTTT
.	TRBV6-5	.	TRBJ2-7	CASSYPEPLTNEQYF	TGTGCCAGCAGTTACCCAGAACCTCTGACAAACGAGCAGTACTTC
.	TRBV29-1	TRBD1	TRBJ2-7	CSAKAGQAMSEQYF	TGCAGCGCTAAAGCAGGACAGGCCATGAGCGAGCAGTACTTC
.	TRBV19	.	TRBJ1-1	CASSSPGMNTEAFF	TGTGCCAGTAGTAGTCCGGGGATGAACACTGAAGCTTTCTTT
few	TRBV11-1	TRBD1	TRBJ1-2	CASSPRGTAYGYTF	TGTGCCAGCAGCCCCAGGGGGACAGCTTATGGCTACACCTTC
.	TRBV9	.	TRBJ2-7	CASSVDGGRPTYEQYF	TGTGCCAGCAGCGTAGACGGGGGCCGGCCCACCTACGAGCAGTACTTC
.	TRBV27	TRBD2	TRBJ2-7	CASRGREGEQYF	TGTGCCAGCAGGGGCAGGGAGGGCGAGCAGTACTTC